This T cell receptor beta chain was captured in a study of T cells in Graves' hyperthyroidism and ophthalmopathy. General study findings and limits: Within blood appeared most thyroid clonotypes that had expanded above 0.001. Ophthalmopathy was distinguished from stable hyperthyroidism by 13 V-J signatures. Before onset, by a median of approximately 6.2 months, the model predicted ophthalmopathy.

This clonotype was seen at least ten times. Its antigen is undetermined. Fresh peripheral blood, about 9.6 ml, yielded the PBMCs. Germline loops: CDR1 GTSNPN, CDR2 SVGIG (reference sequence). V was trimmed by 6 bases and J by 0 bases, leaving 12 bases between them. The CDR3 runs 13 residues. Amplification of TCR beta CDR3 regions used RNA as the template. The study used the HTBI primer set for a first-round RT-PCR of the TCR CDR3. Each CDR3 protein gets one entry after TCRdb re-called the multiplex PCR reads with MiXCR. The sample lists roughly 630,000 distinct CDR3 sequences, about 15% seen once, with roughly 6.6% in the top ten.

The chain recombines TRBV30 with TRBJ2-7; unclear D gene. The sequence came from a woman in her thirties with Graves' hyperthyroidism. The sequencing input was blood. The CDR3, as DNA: TGTGCCTGCCGCAAAGATGGCTCCTACGAGCAGTACTTC. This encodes CACRKDGSYEQYF.